The T cell receptor (beta chain) described here comes from a study of T cell changes during pregnancy in multiple sclerosis (dated by TCRdb to the late 2010s). With regard to the full study: The study looked at changes in the T cell repertoire across pregnancy in women with multiple sclerosis.

As for this clone: What antigen it recognizes has not been identified. There are no base qualities to consult, and no much larger clone falls within one base.

The germline V gene (reference sequence) gives CDR1 as SSHAT and CDR2 as FNYEAQ. The CDR3 measures 13 amino acids from cysteine to phenylalanine. The retained sequence is limited to the CDR3, 39 bases, with the frame set at the first base. The trim is 5 bases for V and 3 bases for J, with a gap of 11 bases between the germline ends. Receptor libraries were prepared by the immunoSEQ multiplex PCR assay. As stored in TCRdb, this immuneACCESS dataset retains in-frame rearrangements with V and J assigned. A fraction of the clones does not appear; measured against another copy, unresolved V genes explain less than half of the discrepancy, and the remainder lacks a known reason. The sample records some 70,000 clones, about 90% of which are singletons. The ten top clones hold 0.65% to 0.9% of the sample.

The clonotype comes from a female donor with multiple sclerosis, enrolled in a pregnancy study. The sequence joins TRBV7-7 to TRBJ2-7, and perhaps TRBD2 as D gene, on 5 matching bases. This material consisted of peripheral blood, taken in the second trimester of pregnancy. The nucleotides are TGTGCCAGCAGCCCGGGAAGGCTCTACGAGCAGTACTTC. It codes for CASSPGRLYEQYF. When the CDR3 is completed using the reference TRBV7-7 and TRBJ2-7 genes on either side, the full variable domain is GAGVSQSPRYKVTKRGQDVTLRCDPISSHATLYWYQQALGQGPEFLTYFNYEAQPDKSGLPSDRFSAERPEGSISTLTIQRTEQRDSAMYRCASSPGRLYEQYFGPGTRLTVT.